The present T cell receptor beta chain was sequenced within a study of control samples from healthy donors and cancer patients. Only a few counts were recorded for this clone. Produced via immunoSEQ multiplex PCR; TCRdb's table is partial and in-frame only. The top ten clones hold roughly a quarter of a sample with around 42,000 clones, roughly 94% of them seen once. Trimming cost V 3 bases and J 4 bases, with 10 bases left between them. The CDR3 totals 13 residues. In germline, CDR1 is GTSNPN, CDR2 SVGIG (reference sequence). The clonotype was recovered from a man between 60 and 70 years old in good health. The sequenced material came from blood. V gene TRBV30 combines with J gene TRBJ1-3, with D possibly matching TRBD1 (5 bases). For the CDR3, the DNA is TGTGCCTGGAGCCCAGGGATGGGAAACACCATATATTTT. Amino acid sequence: CAWSPGMGNTIYF.